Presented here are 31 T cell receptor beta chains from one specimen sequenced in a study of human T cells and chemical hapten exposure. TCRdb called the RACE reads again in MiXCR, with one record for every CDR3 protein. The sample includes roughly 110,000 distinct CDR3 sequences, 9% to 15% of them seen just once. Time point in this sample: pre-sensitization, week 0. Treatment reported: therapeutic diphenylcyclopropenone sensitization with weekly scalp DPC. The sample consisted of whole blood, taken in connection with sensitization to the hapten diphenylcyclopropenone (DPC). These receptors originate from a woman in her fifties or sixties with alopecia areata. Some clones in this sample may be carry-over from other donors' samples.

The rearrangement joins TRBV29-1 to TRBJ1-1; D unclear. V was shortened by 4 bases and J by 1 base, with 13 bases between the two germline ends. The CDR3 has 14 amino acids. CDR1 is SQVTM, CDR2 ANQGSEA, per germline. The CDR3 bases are TGCAGCGTTGTGCATGGGCAGACGAACACTGAAGCTTTCTTT. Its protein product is CSVVHGQTNTEAFF. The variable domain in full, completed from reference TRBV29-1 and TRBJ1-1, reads SAVISQKPSRDICQRGTSLTIQCQVDSQVTMMFWYRQQPGQSLTLIATANQGSEATYESGFVIDKFPISRPNLTFSTLTVSNMSPEDSSIYLCSVVHGQTNTEAFFGQGTRLTVV.

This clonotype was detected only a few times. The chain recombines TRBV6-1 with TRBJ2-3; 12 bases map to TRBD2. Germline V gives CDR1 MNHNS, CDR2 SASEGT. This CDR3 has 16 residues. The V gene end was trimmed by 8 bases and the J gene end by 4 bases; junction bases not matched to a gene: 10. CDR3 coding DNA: TGTGCCAGCGTCACGACTAGCGGGGGCGAATCAGATACGCAGTATTTT. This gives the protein CASVTTSGGESDTQYF.

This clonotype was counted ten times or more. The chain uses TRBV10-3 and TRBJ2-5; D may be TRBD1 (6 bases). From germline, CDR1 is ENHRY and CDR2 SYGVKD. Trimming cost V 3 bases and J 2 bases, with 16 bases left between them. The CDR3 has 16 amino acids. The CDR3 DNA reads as TGTGCCATCAGTGAACCCACAGGGACAATACAAGAGACCCAGTACTTC. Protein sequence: CAISEPTGTIQETQYF.

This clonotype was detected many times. The CDR3 nucleotides read TGTGCCAGCATTACAGGGGTAAAAACTGAAGCTTTCTTT. It specifies CASITGVKTEAFF. The chain links TRBV28 to TRBJ1-1; 7 bases map to TRBD1. The CDR3 runs to 13 residues. The ends lost 7 bases at V and 5 bases at J; junction bases unmatched: 7. Germline loops: CDR1 MDHEN, CDR2 SYDVKM.

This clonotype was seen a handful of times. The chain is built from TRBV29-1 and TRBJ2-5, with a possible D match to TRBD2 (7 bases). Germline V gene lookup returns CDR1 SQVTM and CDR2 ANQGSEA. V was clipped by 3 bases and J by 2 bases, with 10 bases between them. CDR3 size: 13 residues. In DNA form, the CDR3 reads TGCAGCGTTGACCGGGGGGCTCAAGAGACCCAGTACTTC. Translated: CSVDRGAQETQYF. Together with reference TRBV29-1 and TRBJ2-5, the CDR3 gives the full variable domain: SAVISQKPSRDICQRGTSLTIQCQVDSQVTMMFWYRQQPGQSLTLIATANQGSEATYESGFVIDKFPISRPNLTFSTLTVSNMSPEDSSIYLCSVDRGAQETQYFGPGTRLLVL.

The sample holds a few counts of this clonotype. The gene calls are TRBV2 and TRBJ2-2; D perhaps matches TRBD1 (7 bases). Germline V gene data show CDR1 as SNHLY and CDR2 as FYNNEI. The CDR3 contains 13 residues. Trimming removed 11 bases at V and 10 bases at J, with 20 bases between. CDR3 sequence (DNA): TGTGCCGGCGGGACAGCCGGGGTGGAGGAGCTGTTTTTT. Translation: CAGGTAGVEELFF.

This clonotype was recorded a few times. The chain's CDR3 is CASSLLAGHSYNEQFF. CDR3 bases: TGTGCCAGCAGCTTACTAGCGGGACACTCCTACAATGAGCAGTTCTTC. V gene TRBV11-2 combines with J gene TRBJ2-1, with 9 bases matching TRBD2. Germline values: CDR1 SGHAT, CDR2 FQNNGV. After removal of 2 bases from V and 0 bases from J, the junction contained 2 bases not matched to a gene. This CDR3 is 16 amino acids long. The full variable domain, completed using reference TRBV11-2 and TRBJ2-1, is EAGVAQSPRYKIIEKRQSVAFWCNPISGHATLYWYQQILGQGPKLLIQFQNNGVVDDSQLPKDRFSAERLKGVDSTLKIQPAKLEDSAVYLCASSLLAGHSYNEQFFGPGTRLTVL.

In DNA form, the CDR3 reads TGTGCCAGCAGTGAGACAGGGAAGAGGGGGTATGGCTACACCTTC. It translates to CASSETGKRGYGYTF. This chain joins TRBV6-6 and TRBJ1-2; 7 bases map to TRBD1. This CDR3 is built from 15 residues. J lost 5 bases, V lost 5 bases, and 11 bases had no gene match. Germline CDR1 is MNHNY and CDR2 is SVGAGI (reference sequence).

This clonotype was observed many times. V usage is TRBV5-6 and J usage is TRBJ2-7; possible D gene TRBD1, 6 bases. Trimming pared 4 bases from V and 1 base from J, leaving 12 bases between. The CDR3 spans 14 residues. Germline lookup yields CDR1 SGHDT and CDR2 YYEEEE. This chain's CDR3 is CASSQGSLSYEQYF. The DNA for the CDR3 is TGTGCCAGCAGCCAGGGGAGCCTATCCTACGAGCAGTACTTC.

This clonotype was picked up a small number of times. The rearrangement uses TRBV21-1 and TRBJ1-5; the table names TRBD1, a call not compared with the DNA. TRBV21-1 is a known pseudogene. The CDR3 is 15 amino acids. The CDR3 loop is CASSPGASGNQPQHF. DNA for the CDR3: TGTGCCAGCAGCCCTGGGGCATCAGGCAATCAGCCCCAGCATTTT.

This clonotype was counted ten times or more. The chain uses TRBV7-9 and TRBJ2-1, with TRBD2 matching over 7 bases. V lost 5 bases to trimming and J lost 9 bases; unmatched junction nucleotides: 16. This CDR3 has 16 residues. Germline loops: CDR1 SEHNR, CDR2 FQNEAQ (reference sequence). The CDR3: CASSLVRGGSIGEQFF. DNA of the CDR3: TGTGCCAGCAGCCTCGTCCGGGGCGGGAGTATTGGTGAGCAGTTCTTC.

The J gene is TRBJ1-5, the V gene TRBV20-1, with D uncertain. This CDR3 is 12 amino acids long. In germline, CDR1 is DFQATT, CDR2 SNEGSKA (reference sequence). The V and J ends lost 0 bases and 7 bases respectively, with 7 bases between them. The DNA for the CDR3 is TGCAGTGCTAGAGACGGGGTACAGCCCCAGCATTTT. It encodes CSARDGVQPQHF.

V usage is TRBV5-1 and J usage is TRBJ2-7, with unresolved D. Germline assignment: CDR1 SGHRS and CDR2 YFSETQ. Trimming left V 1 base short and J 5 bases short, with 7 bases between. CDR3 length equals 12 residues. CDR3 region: CASSLIADEQYF. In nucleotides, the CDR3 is TGCGCCAGCAGCTTGATCGCAGACGAGCAGTACTTC. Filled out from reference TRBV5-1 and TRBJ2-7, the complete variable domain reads KAGVTQTPRYLIKTRGQQVTLSCSPISGHRSVSWYQQTPGQGLQFLFEYFSETQRNKGNFPGRFSGRQFSNSRSEMNVSTLELGDSALYLCASSLIADEQYFGPGTRLTVT.

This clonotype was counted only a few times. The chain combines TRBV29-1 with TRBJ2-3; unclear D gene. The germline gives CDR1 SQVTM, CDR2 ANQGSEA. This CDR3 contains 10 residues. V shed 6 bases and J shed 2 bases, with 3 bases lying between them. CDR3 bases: TGCAGCGTCTTCACAGATACGCAGTATTTT. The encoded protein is CSVFTDTQYF.

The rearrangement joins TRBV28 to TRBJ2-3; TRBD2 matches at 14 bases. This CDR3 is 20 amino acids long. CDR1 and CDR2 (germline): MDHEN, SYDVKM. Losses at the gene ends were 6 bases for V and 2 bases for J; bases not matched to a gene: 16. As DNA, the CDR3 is TGTGCCAGCAGCCCTCTTCATGGGACTAGCGGGAGAGGGTACACAGATACGCAGTATTTT. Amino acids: CASSPLHGTSGRGYTDTQYF.

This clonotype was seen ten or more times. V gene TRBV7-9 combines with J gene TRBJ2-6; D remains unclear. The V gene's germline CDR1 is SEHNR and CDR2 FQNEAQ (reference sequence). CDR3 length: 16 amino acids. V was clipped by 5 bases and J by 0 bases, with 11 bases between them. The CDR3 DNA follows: TGTGCCAGCAGCCCTCTTATATACTCTGGGGCCAACGTCCTGACTTTC. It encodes CASSPLIYSGANVLTF.

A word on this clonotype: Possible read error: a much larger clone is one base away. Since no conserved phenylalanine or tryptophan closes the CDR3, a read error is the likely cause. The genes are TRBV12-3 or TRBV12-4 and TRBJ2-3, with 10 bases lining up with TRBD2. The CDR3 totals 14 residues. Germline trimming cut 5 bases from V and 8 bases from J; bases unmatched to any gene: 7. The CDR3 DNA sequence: TGTGCCAGCAGTCCTAGCGGGGGTGTGGGTACGCAGTATTTA. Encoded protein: CASSPSGGVGTQYL.

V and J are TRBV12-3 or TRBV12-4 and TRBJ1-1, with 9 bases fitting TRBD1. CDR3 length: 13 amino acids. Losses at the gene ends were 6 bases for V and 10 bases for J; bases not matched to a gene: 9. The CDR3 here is CASRDRPGQGAFF. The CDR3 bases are TGTGCCAGCAGGGACCGTCCGGGACAGGGAGCTTTCTTT.

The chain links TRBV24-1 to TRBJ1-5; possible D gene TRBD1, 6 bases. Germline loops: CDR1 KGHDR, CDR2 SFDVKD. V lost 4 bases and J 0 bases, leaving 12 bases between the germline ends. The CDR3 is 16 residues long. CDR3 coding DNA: TGTGCCACCAGTGACCGGACAGCGTATAGCAATCAGCCCCAGCATTTT. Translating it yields CATSDRTAYSNQPQHF.

The CDR3 nucleotides read TGTGCCAGCTCACCACCTCACCGGGGAACTGAAGCTTTCTTT. This encodes CASSPPHRGTEAFF. The rearrangement joins TRBV18 to TRBJ1-1, with D uncertain. The CDR3 extends over 14 amino acids. Trimming pared 0 bases from V and 5 bases from J, leaving 10 bases between. CDR1 KGHSH and CDR2 LQKENI come from the germline V gene. Looking up the rest from reference TRBV18 and TRBJ1-1 gives the full variable domain: NAGVMQNPRHLVRRRGQEARLRCSPMKGHSHVYWYRQLPEEGLKFMVYLQKENIIDESGMPKERFSAEFPKEGPSILRIQQVVRGDSAAYFCASSPPHRGTEAFFGQGTRLTVV.

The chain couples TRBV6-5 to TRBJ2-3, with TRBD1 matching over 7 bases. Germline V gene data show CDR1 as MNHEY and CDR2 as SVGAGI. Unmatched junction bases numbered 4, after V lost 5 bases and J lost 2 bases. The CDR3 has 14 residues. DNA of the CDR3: TGTGCCAGCAGTCTGGGACAGTACACAGATACGCAGTATTTT. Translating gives CASSLGQYTDTQYF.

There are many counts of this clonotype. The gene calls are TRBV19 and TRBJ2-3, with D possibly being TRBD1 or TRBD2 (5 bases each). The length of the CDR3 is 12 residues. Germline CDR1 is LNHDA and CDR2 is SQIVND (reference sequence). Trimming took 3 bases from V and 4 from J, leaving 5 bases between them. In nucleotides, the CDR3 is TGTGCCAGTAGTATGGGGGCAGATACGCAGTATTTT. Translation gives CASSMGADTQYF.

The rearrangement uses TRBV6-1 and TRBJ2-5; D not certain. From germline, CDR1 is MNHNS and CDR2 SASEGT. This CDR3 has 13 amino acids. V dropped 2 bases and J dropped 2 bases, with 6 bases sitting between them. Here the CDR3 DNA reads TGTGCCAGCAGTGAAATGGCACAAGAGACCCAGTACTTC. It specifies CASSEMAQETQYF.

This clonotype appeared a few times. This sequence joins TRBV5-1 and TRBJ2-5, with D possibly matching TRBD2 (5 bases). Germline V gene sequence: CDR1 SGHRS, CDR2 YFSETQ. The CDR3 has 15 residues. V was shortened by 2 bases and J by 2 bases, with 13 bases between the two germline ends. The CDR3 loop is CASSLIGGPQETQYF. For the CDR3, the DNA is TGCGCCAGCAGCTTAATTGGCGGGCCTCAAGAGACCCAGTACTTC. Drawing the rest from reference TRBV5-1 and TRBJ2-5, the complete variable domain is KAGVTQTPRYLIKTRGQQVTLSCSPISGHRSVSWYQQTPGQGLQFLFEYFSETQRNKGNFPGRFSGRQFSNSRSEMNVSTLELGDSALYLCASSLIGGPQETQYFGPGTRLLVL.

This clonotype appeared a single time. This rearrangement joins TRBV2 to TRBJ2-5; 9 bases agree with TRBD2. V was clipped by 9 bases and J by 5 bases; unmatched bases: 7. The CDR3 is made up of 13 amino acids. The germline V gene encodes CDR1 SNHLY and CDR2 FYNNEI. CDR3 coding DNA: TGTGCCAGTCGGGGACTAGCTCGGGAGACCCAGTACTTC. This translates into CASRGLARETQYF.

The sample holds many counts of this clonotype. The CDR3 here is CASSPWTSEFTDTQYF. The CDR3 bases are TGTGCCAGCAGCCCCTGGACTAGCGAGTTCACAGATACGCAGTATTTT. The rearrangement joins TRBV3-1 to TRBJ2-3; the match to TRBD2 covers 9 bases. Trimming cost V 4 bases and J 2 bases; bases outside gene matches: 7. The CDR3 totals 16 residues. The germline V gene encodes CDR1 LGHDT and CDR2 YNNKEL (reference sequence).

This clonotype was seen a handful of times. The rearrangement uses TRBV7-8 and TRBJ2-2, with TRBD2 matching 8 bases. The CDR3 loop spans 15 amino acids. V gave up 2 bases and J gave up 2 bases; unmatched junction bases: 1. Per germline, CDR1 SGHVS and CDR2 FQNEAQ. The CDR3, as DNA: TGTGCCAGCAGCTTACGGGAGGGCAACACCGGGGAGCTGTTTTTT. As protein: CASSLREGNTGELFF.

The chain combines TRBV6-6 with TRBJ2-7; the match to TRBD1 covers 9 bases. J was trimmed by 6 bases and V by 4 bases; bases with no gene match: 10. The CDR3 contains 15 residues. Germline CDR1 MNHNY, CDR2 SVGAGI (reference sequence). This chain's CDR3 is CASSFKGTGISEQYF. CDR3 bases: TGTGCCAGCAGTTTTAAGGGGACAGGGATCAGCGAGCAGTACTTC.

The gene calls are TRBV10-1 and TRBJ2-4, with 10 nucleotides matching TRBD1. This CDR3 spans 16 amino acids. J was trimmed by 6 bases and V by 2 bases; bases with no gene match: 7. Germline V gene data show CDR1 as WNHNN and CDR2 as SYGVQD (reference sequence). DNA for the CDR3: TGCGCCAGCAGTGAGCTTCGGGACAGGGGCCTAAACATTCAGTACTTC. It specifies CASSELRDRGLNIQYF.

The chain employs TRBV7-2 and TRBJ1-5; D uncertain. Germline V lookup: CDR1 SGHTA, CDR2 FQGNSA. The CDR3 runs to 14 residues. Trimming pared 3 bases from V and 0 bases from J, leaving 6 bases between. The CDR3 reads CASSLSDSNQPQHF. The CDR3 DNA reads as TGTGCCAGCAGCTTGAGCGATAGCAATCAGCCCCAGCATTTT.

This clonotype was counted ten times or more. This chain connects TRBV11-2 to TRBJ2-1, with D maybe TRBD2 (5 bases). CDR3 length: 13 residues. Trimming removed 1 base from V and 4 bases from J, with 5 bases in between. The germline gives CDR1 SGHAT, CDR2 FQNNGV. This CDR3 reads CASSLAGYNEQFF. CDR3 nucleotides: TGTGCCAGCAGCTTAGCGGGGTACAATGAGCAGTTCTTC.